This TCR beta chain was sequenced in a study of response to subunit inactivated influenza vaccine. Notes on the study in general: Authors suggested that a seasonal influenza vaccination recruits few new T cells each time.

TCRdb ran MiXCR on the RT-PCR reads and lists one entry per CDR3 protein. The repertoire holds 550,000 to 800,000 distinct CDR3 sequences, approximately 14% seen once, with roughly 11% in the top ten. As regards this clonotype: Its specificity is unknown.

This specimen consisted of PBMCs from blood, obtained 11 to 12 days after vaccination. This TCR derives from a man aged 50-59 years who received an inactivated influenza vaccine.

This CDR3 reads CASSFSGLATEQFF. The CDR3 bases are TGTGCCAGCAGTTTTTCGGGACTAGCGACCGAGCAGTTCTTC. The chain links TRBV12-3 or TRBV12-4 to TRBJ2-1; 10 bases match TRBD2. CDR3 length equals 14 residues. Germline trimming cut 3 bases from V and 10 bases from J; bases unmatched to any gene: 6.